A selection of T cell receptor beta chains follows, all from one sample in a study of T cell clusters in autoimmune cytopenias. From the multiplex PCR reads, TCRdb lists one entry per CDR3 protein and no DNA. Across around 8,000 distinct CDR3 sequences, the top ten clones capture under 30% of the sample. Sequencing was done on a sample of peripheral blood. The source is a human donor with an autoimmune cytopenia or autoimmune hepatitis (not recorded which). Each CDR3 is given with its conserved first and last residue. Fields, in order: V gene, CDR3 length, clone size, J gene, CDR3 protein. Size tells how often a clone was seen (once, few, many) or the class of an expanded clone, and some rows leave it out.

TRBV19	21	-	TRBJ1-3	CASSNRDSRLASLSSGNTIYF
TRBV20-1	18	-	TRBJ2-5	CSASARLLKGGNQETQYF
TRBV12-3/TRBV12-4	15	-	TRBJ2-1	CASSRGGGRDNEQFF
TRBV19	13	-	TRBJ1-1	CASSAQSSTEAFF
TRBV19	13	medium-sized	TRBJ2-5	CASSMLDERVQYF
TRBV15	13	medium-sized	TRBJ2-7	CATRSRHGYEQYF
TRBV11-1	15	-	TRBJ2-1	CASSLGAGGLNEQFF
TRBV19	16	medium-sized	TRBJ2-7	CASSMLTGTGMGEQYF
TRBV6-5	17	-	TRBJ1-3	CASSYLGQTPSGNTIYF
TRBV6-4	13	medium-sized	TRBJ2-3	CASSNGGSDTQYF
TRBV6-5	11	-	TRBJ2-1	CASSSTTEQFF
TRBV6-4	13	-	TRBJ1-2	CASSDKVNYGYTF
TRBV12-3/TRBV12-4	14	medium-sized	TRBJ2-7	CASSRGTAYYEQYF
TRBV19	16	medium-sized	TRBJ2-6	CASMSRVTTGANVLTF
TRBV19	14	-	TRBJ1-2	CASSTDRGLYGYTF
TRBV13	12	medium-sized	TRBJ1-3	CASSFSGNTIYF
TRBV29-1	16	medium-sized	TRBJ1-4	CSARQVQFRLDEKLFF
TRBV5-6	14	medium-sized	TRBJ2-5	CASSLRGSTETQYF
TRBV20-1	12	-	TRBJ2-7	CSASGGPYEQYF
TRBV12-3/TRBV12-4	16	-	TRBJ1-1	CASSFHRLLRRTEAFF
TRBV11-2	13	-	TRBJ2-3	CASSLAAADTQYF
TRBV19	13	-	TRBJ2-3	CATSGSGTDTQYF
TRBV11-2	17	-	TRBJ2-1	CASSLYAGTSGYNEQFF
TRBV6-4	15	medium-sized	TRBJ2-3	CASSASGGGADTQYF
TRBV12-3/TRBV12-4	14	medium-sized	TRBJ2-2	CASSTGTHTGELFF
TRBV6-5	14	-	TRBJ2-1	CASSYDLVKGEQFF
TRBV18	14	-	TRBJ2-7	CASSLTEGIDEQYF
TRBV6-1	14	-	TRBJ1-1	CASSRGTGGAEAFF
TRBV27	15	-	TRBJ1-3	CASSSRNRKGNTIYF
TRBV15	16	-	TRBJ2-5	CATSRGEQGTAETQYF
TRBV6-1	14	-	TRBJ2-1	CASRKGGAQEEQFF
TRBV19	17	-	TRBJ2-2	CASSGRGVVRAGRELFF
TRBV6-5	15	-	TRBJ1-2	CASSRTGEFSYGYTF
TRBV28	14	-	TRBJ2-7	CASGLAGGSIEQYF
TRBV30	15	medium-sized	TRBJ2-2	CAWKGTSGSTGELFF
TRBV6-1	14	-	TRBJ2-2	CASSERQGSGELFF
TRBV12-3/TRBV12-4	16	-	TRBJ2-6	CASRRLRDSGANVLTF
TRBV11-2	14	-	TRBJ1-6	CASSFNGNASPLHF
TRBV29-1	13	medium-sized	TRBJ2-3	CSVTTGFIDTQYF
TRBV6-5	19	-	TRBJ2-5	CASRKTGTSGRRVFETQYF
TRBV20-1	16	-	TRBJ2-3	CSAHTAGGGSTDTQYF
TRBV5-4	14	-	TRBJ1-4	CASSLGRNNEKLFF
TRBV6-5	13	-	TRBJ2-7	CATLGGAIYEQYF
TRBV10-3	15	-	TRBJ2-7	CAISESGQGSNEQYF
TRBV27	14	-	TRBJ1-5	CASSSGQGNQPQHF
TRBV7-6	14	medium-sized	TRBJ2-1	CASSLAEGVHEQFF
TRBV20-1	18	-	TRBJ2-1	CSASPNLLGPIIYNEQFF
TRBV7-6	19	medium-sized	TRBJ2-1	CASSFQRGLAGDASNEQFF
TRBV12-3/TRBV12-4	13	-	TRBJ2-2	CASSSGTTGELFF
TRBV15	14	medium-sized	TRBJ2-7	CATSRDLGSYEQYF
TRBV10-3	13	-	TRBJ2-5	CASRPTGGETQYF
TRBV13	15	-	TRBJ2-7	CASSSTSGSNYEQYF
TRBV6-1	16	-	TRBJ1-6	CASRDPGQGLNSPLHF